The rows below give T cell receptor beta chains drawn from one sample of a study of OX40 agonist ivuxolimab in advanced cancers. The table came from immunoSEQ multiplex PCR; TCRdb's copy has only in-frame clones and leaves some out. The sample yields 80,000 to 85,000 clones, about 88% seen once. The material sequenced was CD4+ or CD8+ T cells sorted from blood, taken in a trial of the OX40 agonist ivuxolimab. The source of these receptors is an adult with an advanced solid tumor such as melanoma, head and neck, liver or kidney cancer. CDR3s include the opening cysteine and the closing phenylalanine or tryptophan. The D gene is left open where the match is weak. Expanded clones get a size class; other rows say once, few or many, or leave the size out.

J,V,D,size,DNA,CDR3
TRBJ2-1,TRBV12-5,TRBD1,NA,TGTGCTAGTGGTCTGACCGGGACAGGTGAGTTCTTC,CASGLTGTGEFF
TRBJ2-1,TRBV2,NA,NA,TGTGCCAGCAGTGAAGGGGGGCGCCCCTACAATGAGCAGTTCTTC,CASSEGGRPYNEQFF
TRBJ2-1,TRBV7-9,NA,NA,TGTGCCAGCAGCTCACTGCAGAGAATTGAGCAGTTCTTC,CASSSLQRIEQFF
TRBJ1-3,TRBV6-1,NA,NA,TGTGCCAGCAGACAACGTACAGGGTCCGGAAACACCATATATTTT,CASRQRTGSGNTIYF
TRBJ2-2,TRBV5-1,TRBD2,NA,TGCGCCAGCAGCCCCCCTAGCGGGGGGGCCGGGGAGCTGTTTTTT,CASSPPSGGAGELFF
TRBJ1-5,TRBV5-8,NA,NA,TGTGCCAGCAGCTTTTATATAGTCGGCGGGTACAATCAGCCCCAGCATTTT,CASSFYIVGGYNQPQHF
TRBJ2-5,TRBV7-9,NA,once,TGTGCCAGCAGCTTAGGCGGAGGATTAAAGACCCAGTACTTC,CASSLGGGLKTQYF
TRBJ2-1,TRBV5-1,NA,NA,TGCGCCAGCAGCATAGCGGATAGCTCCTACAATGAGCAGTTCTTC,CASSIADSSYNEQFF
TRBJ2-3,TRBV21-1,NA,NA,TGTGCCAGCACCAGGACTAGCGGGAGCACAGATACGCAGTATTTT,CASTRTSGSTDTQYF
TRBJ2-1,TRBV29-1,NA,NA,TGCAGCATACTTAGTGGTTGGGTCAATGAGCAGTTCTTC,CSILSGWVNEQFF
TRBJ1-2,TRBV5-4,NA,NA,TGTGCCAGCAGTTTGAGACAGTACTTTAACTATGGCTACACCTTC,CASSLRQYFNYGYTF
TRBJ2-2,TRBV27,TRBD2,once,TGTGCCAGCAGTTCTAGCGGAGGAGGGGCCGGGGAGCTGTTTTTT,CASSSSGGGAGELFF
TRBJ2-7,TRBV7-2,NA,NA,TGTGCCAGCAGCTTGGGACCCCCCAGCTACGAGCAGTACTTC,CASSLGPPSYEQYF
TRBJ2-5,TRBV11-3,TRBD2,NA,TGTGCCAGCAGCTTAGGGGCGACACGGGAGGGGGAGACCCAGTACTTC,CASSLGATREGETQYF
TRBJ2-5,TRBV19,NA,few,TGTGCCAGTAGTAGATCTACCGGGCACCTCGAAGAGACCCAGTACTTC,CASSRSTGHLEETQYF
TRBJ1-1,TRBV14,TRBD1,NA,TGTGCCAGCAGCCTAAGCCCGGGACAGGGGGCGCGTGACACTGAAGCTTTCTTT,CASSLSPGQGARDTEAFF